The rows below give T cell receptor beta chains drawn from one sample of a study of fetal regulatory T cell absence and autoimmunity. Clones were read by immunoSEQ multiplex PCR, and TCRdb kept only the in-frame ones, dropping some. The table has about 46,000 clones, roughly 83% seen once. The sequencing sample was made of cord blood. The receptors shown here come from a newborn boy with IPEX syndrome. CDR3s include the opening cysteine and the closing phenylalanine or tryptophan. A D gene is named only where the DNA matches it firmly. The listing skips clone size in some rows; elsewhere it reads once, few, many or a size class.

TRBV29-1	NA	TRBJ2-5	NA	CSVGVGVLETQYF	TGCAGCGTTGGGGTGGGAGTCTTGGAGACCCAGTACTTC
TRBV19	NA	TRBJ2-7	NA	CASSILAEAYEQYF	TGTGCCAGTAGTATCCTAGCTGAGGCCTACGAGCAGTACTTC
TRBV7-6	NA	TRBJ2-3	NA	CASSLAGGTDTQYF	TGTGCCAGCAGCTTAGCAGGGGGCACAGATACGCAGTATTTT
TRBV9	NA	TRBJ2-5	TRBD2	CASSQGLAGVETQYF	TGTGCCAGCAGCCAAGGACTCGCGGGGGTGGAGACCCAGTACTTC
TRBV5-1	NA	TRBJ2-3	NA	CASSFADPSTDTQYF	TGCGCCAGCAGCTTTGCGGATCCTAGCACAGATACGCAGTATTTT
TRBV19	once	TRBJ2-2	NA	CASSPQGGDTGELFF	TGTGCCAGTAGTCCCCAGGGGGGGGACACCGGGGAGCTGTTTTTT
TRBV30	NA	TRBJ1-2	NA	CAWSPRPYGYTF	TGTGCCTGGAGTCCCAGGCCTTATGGCTACACCTTC
TRBV6-1	NA	TRBJ2-7	NA	CASSNLGYEQYF	TGTGCCAGCAGTAACCTTGGCTACGAGCAGTACTTC
TRBV5-1	once	TRBJ1-2	TRBD1	CASSPGQDFYGYTF	TGCGCCAGCAGCCCGGGACAGGATTTCTATGGCTACACCTTC
TRBV9	NA	TRBJ2-1	NA	CASSPNSPLYNEQFF	TGTGCCAGCAGCCCAAACTCCCCTCTCTACAATGAGCAGTTCTTC
TRBV6-6	NA	TRBJ2-5	TRBD1	CASSDRGQETQYF	TGTGCCAGCAGTGACAGGGGGCAAGAGACCCAGTACTTC
TRBV19	few	TRBJ1-2	NA	CASSRAGGIYGYTF	TGTGCCAGTAGCCGGGCCGGCGGCATCTATGGCTACACCTTC
TRBV7-9	NA	TRBJ1-2	TRBD1	CASSPRQGPYYGYTF	TGTGCCAGCAGTCCACGACAGGGGCCTTATTATGGCTACACCTTC
TRBV2	NA	TRBJ1-4	NA	CASSRTVPNEKLFF	TGTGCCAGCAGTCGGACAGTACCTAATGAAAAACTGTTTTTT
TRBV2	few	TRBJ1-1	NA	CASSVRQNTEAFF	TGTGCCAGCAGTGTTAGACAGAACACTGAAGCTTTCTTT
TRBV5-1	NA	TRBJ2-1	TRBD2	CASSSSGTSGGNEQFF	TGCGCCAGCAGCTCTTCCGGGACTAGCGGGGGGAATGAGCAGTTCTTC
TRBV7-8	NA	TRBJ1-4	NA	CASSLRSNEKLFF	TGTGCCAGCAGCTTGCGGTCTAATGAAAAACTGTTTTTT
TRBV7-9	NA	TRBJ2-3	TRBD2	CASSPGLAEFDTQYF	TGTGCCAGCAGCCCAGGACTAGCTGAGTTCGATACGCAGTATTTT
TRBV5-1	NA	TRBJ2-3	TRBD2	CVSSLWGTSGVTDTQYF	TGCGTCAGCAGCTTGTGGGGGACTAGCGGAGTCACAGATACGCAGTATTTT
TRBV14	NA	TRBJ1-3	TRBD1	CASSEDWWDSGHTIYF	TGTGCCAGCAGCGAAGATTGGTGGGACAGTGGGCACACCATATATTTT
TRBV5-8	NA	TRBJ2-2	NA	CASSLGRNTGELFF	TGTGCCAGCAGCTTGGGCCGAAACACCGGGGAGCTGTTTTTT
TRBV11-3	NA	TRBJ2-7	TRBD2	CASTPAAGLAAYEQYF	TGTGCCAGCACTCCGGCGGCGGGACTAGCCGCCTACGAGCAGTACTTC
TRBV4-1	NA	TRBJ1-1	NA	CASSQPGLNTEAFF	TGCGCCAGCAGCCAACCGGGACTCAACACTGAAGCTTTCTTT
TRBV27	NA	TRBJ1-3	TRBD1	CASGATGGTSGNTIYF	TGTGCCAGCGGCGCGACAGGGGGCACCTCTGGAAACACCATATATTTT